This T cell receptor beta chain was obtained from a study of T cells after yellow fever vaccination (dated by TCRdb to about 2019). Turning to the overall study: The SMART-Seq v4 Ultra Low Input RNA kit was used to prepare libraries from fractions with low cell numbers. To follow T-cell clones before and after primary and booster YFV17D yellow fever vaccination, bulk TCR alpha and beta repertoires were sequenced over time. Two healthy male donors, one aged 18 to 29 and one aged 30 to 40 years, made up the cohort. Blood was drawn at multiple timepoints before and after primary and secondary immunization, with bulk PBMC replicates and cell subsets isolated. General conclusions and limits of the study: Because abundant contaminating clonotypes from the bulk population could be contained in FACS-sorted repertoires, computational filtering was required. The secondary T-cell response was weaker than the primary response but faster, peaking on day 5 instead of day 15. Most clones expanded after primary vaccination (almost 97% of CD4 and roughly 90% of CD8) were re-detected after the booster, suggesting that broad memory maintenance occurred. A small fraction of clonotypes showed up in both the CD4 and CD8 compartments, probably as a result of convergent recombination. Because the study included only two donors, the extent to which the findings can be generalized is limited.

The cysteine opens and the phenylalanine closes a CDR3 of 14 amino acids. Only the CDR3 part of the read is kept: 42 bases, read in frame from the first base. Via the germline V gene, CDR1 is SGHRS and CDR2 YFSETQ. At the junction V is shortened by 3 bases and J by 3 bases, with 13 bases in between. In its sample, this clonotype was seen a few times. Its antigen target is currently unknown. Base qualities are not recorded, but no much larger clone differs from it by a single base. Instrument on record: Illumina NovaSeq 6000. TCR cDNA was synthesized by 5'RACE template switching, which introduced a universal primer site and unique molecular identifiers. Priming of cDNA synthesis was performed from both the TCR alpha and TCR beta constant segments. Library amplification used two PCR steps, and the second PCR step added sample barcodes and sequencing adapters. Sequencing of the libraries was done on either Illumina HiSeq 2500 (2x100 bp) or NovaSeq (2x150 bp). As for the original processing: Demultiplexing of reads and collapsing into UMI consensus sequences were performed with MIGEC, and V(D)J alignment was carried out with MiXCR. Vaccine-responding clonotypes were identified with edgeR using replicate PBMC samples, with FDR below 0.01 and a log2 fold change above 5 up to day 15 being required. CD4 or CD8 identity was assigned to each bulk clonotype according to whether the clonotype was present at higher abundance in the sequenced CD4 repertoire or the sequenced CD8 repertoire. TCRdb applied fastp at Q25 and MiXCR to the public reads, then kept only in-frame beta chains. Rows merge per CDR3 protein into single entries with the most common DNA and genes. The V and J calls follow TCRdb's processing rather than the paper's. Here the sample has some 400,000 distinct CDR3 sequences; around 20% occur a single time. The top ten constitute 15% to 20% of the sample.

The treatment or condition label here, explained by the study, means: live attenuated yellow fever vaccine strain. At every blood-draw timepoint, two biological replicates of bulk PBMCs were collected. PBMCs were isolated from peripheral blood using a standard Ficoll-Paque protocol. TriZol was used to extract RNA from bulk PBMCs, CD4 and CD8 fractions, and dextramer-positive and dextramer-negative fractions. Sequenced material: PBMCs, taken before the yellow fever booster vaccination. The sequence came from a man aged 18 to 30 who received the YFV17D yellow fever vaccine. The chain couples TRBV5-1 to TRBJ2-7; matching of 5 bases hints at TRBD1 as the D gene. At the DNA level, the sequence is TGCGCCAGCAGCTCACAAATGGGGCTCTACGAGCAGTACTTC. Its coded protein is CASSSQMGLYEQYF.